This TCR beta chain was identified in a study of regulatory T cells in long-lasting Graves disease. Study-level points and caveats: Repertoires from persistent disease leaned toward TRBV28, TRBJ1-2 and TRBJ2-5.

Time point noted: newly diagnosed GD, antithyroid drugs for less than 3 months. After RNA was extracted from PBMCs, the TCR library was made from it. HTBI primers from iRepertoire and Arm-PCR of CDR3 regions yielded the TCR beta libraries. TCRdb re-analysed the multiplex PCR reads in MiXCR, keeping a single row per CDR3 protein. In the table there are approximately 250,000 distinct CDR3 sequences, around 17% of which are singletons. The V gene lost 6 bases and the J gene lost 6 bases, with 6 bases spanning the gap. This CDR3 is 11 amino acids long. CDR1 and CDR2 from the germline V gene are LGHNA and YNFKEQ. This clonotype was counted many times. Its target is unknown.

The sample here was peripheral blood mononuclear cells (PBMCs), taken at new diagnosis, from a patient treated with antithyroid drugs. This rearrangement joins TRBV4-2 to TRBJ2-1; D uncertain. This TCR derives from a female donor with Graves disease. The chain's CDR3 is CASSLANEQFF. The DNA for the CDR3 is TGTGCCAGCAGTTTAGCCAATGAGCAGTTCTTC.